This TCR beta chain is drawn from a study of T cells in Graves' hyperthyroidism and ophthalmopathy. Germline CDR1 and CDR2: MNHEY and SVGAGI. V dropped 2 bases and J dropped 6 bases, with 10 bases sitting between them. This CDR3 contains 14 residues. This clonotype was detected ten times or more. Regions amplified from RNA transcripts were the TCR beta CDR3 regions. First-round RT-PCR targeting the TCR CDR3 was performed with the HTBI primer set. TCRdb re-called the multiplex PCR reads with MiXCR, one entry per CDR3 protein. The sample has fewer than 650,000 distinct CDR3 sequences; over 12% are singletons.

The rearrangement links TRBV6-5 to TRBJ2-2, with D tentatively TRBD2 (5 bases). Sample: blood. The origin of this receptor is a middle-aged woman with Graves' ophthalmopathy. As DNA, the CDR3 is TGTGCCAGCAGTTACACTGACTACGCCGGGGAGCTGTTTTTT. It is translated as CASSYTDYAGELFF.